This T cell receptor beta chain was sequenced in a study of T cells in Graves' hyperthyroidism and ophthalmopathy. This clonotype was picked up one time. TCR beta CDR3 sequences were amplified from RNA transcripts. In the first-round RT-PCR of the TCR CDR3, the HTBI primer set was used. A single record per CDR3 protein comes from TCRdb applying MiXCR to the multiplex PCR reads. The table records 480,000 or so distinct CDR3 sequences, 40% to 55% of them present only once. Deletions cut 5 bases from V and 7 bases from J, with 11 bases between. The CDR3 is 12 residues long. Germline loops: CDR1 SGHVS, CDR2 FQNEAQ.

The chain uses TRBV7-8 and TRBJ2-5; a weak D match, TRBD1 (6 bases). Sequencing was performed on peripheral blood or thyroid tissue (not recorded which). The source of this sequence is an adult woman with Graves' disease, either hyperthyroidism or ophthalmopathy (not recorded which). The CDR3 region is CASSGGMGTQYF. As DNA, the CDR3 is TGTGCCAGCAGCGGGGGCATGGGGACCCAGTACTTC.